The rows below give T cell receptor beta chains drawn from one sample of a study of technical replicates of blood from a few donors. The repertoire was sequenced with immunoSEQ multiplex PCR; TCRdb's copy has only in-frame clones and lacks some. Of around 65,000 clones in the sample, 80% to 90% are singletons; the top ten hold 3.5% to 5.5%. Specimen: PBMCs. All receptors come from a human donor in good health. Some clones in this sample may be carry-over from other donors' samples. Both conserved end residues are part of each CDR3. D genes are given only for firm matches. The size entry is marked missing in some rows and otherwise reads once, few, many or a size class.

cdr3_nt	cdr3_aa	clone_size	v_call	j_call	cdr3_length	d_call
TGTGCCAGCAGCTTAGGTAGTTTCCCCTATAATTCACCCCTCCACTTT	CASSLGSFPYNSPLHF	.	TRBV7-6	TRBJ1-6	16	.
TGTGCCAGCAGCTCCTCGGGTGCCCAGGGCCTCTACGAGCAGTACTTC	CASSSSGAQGLYEQYF	.	TRBV7-9	TRBJ2-7	16	.
TGTGCCAGCAGCCCTTCTGCAGGGGGCCTGACTGAAGCTTTCTTT	CASSPSAGGLTEAFF	few	TRBV7-9	TRBJ1-1	15	TRBD1
TGCGCCAGCAGCTTACCGGGGAGGAACACTGAAGCTTTCTTT	CASSLPGRNTEAFF	.	TRBV5-1	TRBJ1-1	14	.
TGCGCCAGCAGTCGACTAGCGGGGGAGAACACCGGGGAGCTGTTTTTT	CASSRLAGENTGELFF	once	TRBV4-3	TRBJ2-2	16	TRBD2
TGCGCCAGCAGCCTTAGAGAGTCTAACTATGGCTACACCTTC	CASSLRESNYGYTF	.	TRBV5-1	TRBJ1-2	14	.
TGTGCCAGCAGATCCGGACAGCTCTATGGCTACACCTTC	CASRSGQLYGYTF	.	TRBV7-9	TRBJ1-2	13	.
TGTGCCAGCAGCCAAGTCGGGGGAGGGACTTACAATGAGCAGTTCTTC	CASSQVGGGTYNEQFF	.	TRBV14	TRBJ2-1	16	TRBD2
TGTGCCAGCAGCCCCGACTTGTTCTCTGGGGCCAACGTCCTGACTTTC	CASSPDLFSGANVLTF	.	TRBV7-3	TRBJ2-6	16	.
TGTGCCAGCGCAGAAAAACAGGGGGCTTACGAGCAGTACTTC	CASAEKQGAYEQYF	few	TRBV5-4	TRBJ2-7	14	TRBD1
TGCGCCAGCCACGTCGGCGGGGCTAGCACAGATACGCAGTATTTT	CASHVGGASTDTQYF	.	TRBV5-1	TRBJ2-3	15	.
TGTGCCACCAGCAGAGAACAGGGAAGTTCCTACGAGCAGTACTTC	CATSREQGSSYEQYF	.	TRBV15	TRBJ2-7	15	.
TGTGCCAGCTCACCACCGCCAGCGGGAGTGGAATACAATGAGCAGTTCTTC	CASSPPPAGVEYNEQFF	.	TRBV18	TRBJ2-1	17	TRBD2
TGCGCCAGCAGCTTGCTTGCGGGGGCGACCTACAATGAGCAGTTCTTC	CASSLLAGATYNEQFF	.	TRBV5-1	TRBJ2-1	16	.
TGTGCCAGCAGCGCTCGATCGACTAGCGGGAGTTCCTACGAGCAGTACTTC	CASSARSTSGSSYEQYF	.	TRBV7-6	TRBJ2-7	17	TRBD2
TGTGCCAGCAGCTTAGATGGCAGGGCACTATACGGCTACACCTTC	CASSLDGRALYGYTF	once	TRBV7-8	TRBJ1-2	15	.
TGTGCCAGCAGTGACTCGGGGGGTGGCACAGATACGCAGTATTTT	CASSDSGGGTDTQYF	.	TRBV6-4	TRBJ2-3	15	.
TGTGCCAGCAGCCCGACAGGGGACCTCTATGGCTACACCTTC	CASSPTGDLYGYTF	.	TRBV7-8	TRBJ1-2	14	TRBD1
TGTGCCAGCAGCTCAGGGGTAGGCGGTGAGACCCAGTACTTC	CASSSGVGGETQYF	.	TRBV7-9	TRBJ2-5	14	.
TGTGCCACCAGCAGAGACAGGGTGGGGACTGAAGCTTTCTTT	CATSRDRVGTEAFF	.	TRBV15	TRBJ1-1	14	.
TGCGCCAGCAGGGTCGGCGGACTAGCGGAGGCGTTGTACTTC	CASRVGGLAEALYF	.	TRBV5-1	TRBJ2-7	14	TRBD2
TGCAGCGCCCGCTCCTGGACTAGCGCTAGCACAGATACGCAGTATTTT	CSARSWTSASTDTQYF	.	TRBV29-1	TRBJ2-3	16	TRBD2
TGTGCCAGCAGTGACTCGGCCAGCGGCTCCTACAATGAGCAGTTCTTC	CASSDSASGSYNEQFF	few	TRBV6-4	TRBJ2-1	16	.
TGTGCCAGCAGCGAACAGGGAAGCACCGGGGAGCTGTTTTTT	CASSEQGSTGELFF	.	TRBV9	TRBJ2-2	14	.
TGTGCCAGCAGTCCCCTCACAGGGCAGGCTAATGAAAAACTGTTTTTT	CASSPLTGQANEKLFF	.	TRBV27	TRBJ1-4	16	.
TGTGCCAGCAGTTGCCCAGGGGTGGAGACCCAGTACTTC	CASSCPGVETQYF	once	TRBV6-5	TRBJ2-5	13	.
TGTGCCAGCAGTTCACTCAGGCGTGAAGCTTTCTTT	CASSSLRREAFF	.	TRBV27	TRBJ1-1	12	.
TGTGCCATCAGCGGCTTCTCAGGGGTATCCTACAATGAGCAGTTCTTC	CAISGFSGVSYNEQFF	.	TRBV10-3	TRBJ2-1	16	.
TGTGCCAGCAGTTTATCGAAGGAGGCAGACTATGGCTACACCTTC	CASSLSKEADYGYTF	.	TRBV27	TRBJ1-2	15	.
TGTGCCAGCAGCTCAAGCCCTGCCTCCTATAATTCACCCCTCCACTTT	CASSSSPASYNSPLHF	.	TRBV7-6	TRBJ1-6	16	.
TGTGCCATCAGTTCCGGGACTAGGCTCTACAATGAGCAGTTCTTC	CAISSGTRLYNEQFF	.	TRBV10-3	TRBJ2-1	15	TRBD2
TGTGCCAGTAGTATAGTCGGCCAGGGTGAGCTTGGAGGCTACACCTTC	CASSIVGQGELGGYTF	.	TRBV19	TRBJ1-2	16	.
TGTGCCAGCAGTTTGTTAGAGGGCTCCTACAATGAGCAGTTCTTC	CASSLLEGSYNEQFF	.	TRBV27	TRBJ2-1	15	.
TGTGCCAGCAGCACTCGACAGGGGGCTGGAAACACCATATATTTT	CASSTRQGAGNTIYF	.	TRBV7-9	TRBJ1-3	15	TRBD1
TGTGCCAGCTCGAGCGGGGGGACCTCGGAGACCCAGTACTTC	CASSSGGTSETQYF	.	TRBV4-2	TRBJ2-5	14	TRBD2
TGTGCCAGCAGCTCAGGGGCGGTATCCTATGGCTACACCTTC	CASSSGAVSYGYTF	.	TRBV28	TRBJ1-2	14	.
TGTGCCAGCAGTCGGGACAGGAACTATGGCTACACCTTC	CASSRDRNYGYTF	.	TRBV7-6	TRBJ1-2	13	TRBD1